The 15 T cell receptor beta chains below come from one sample, sequenced in a study of blood T cell repertoires in COVID-19. Using immunoSEQ multiplex PCR, the repertoire was profiled, and TCRdb retains in-frame clones only, with some absent. The data contain roughly 34,000 clones, about 80% of them singletons. The sequencing input was peripheral blood. These receptors all stem from a woman aged 70-85 years with acute or convalescent COVID-19.

This chain joins TRBV20-1 and TRBJ2-4; 10 positions agree with TRBD1. Germline trimming cut 3 bases from V and 6 bases from J; bases unmatched to any gene: 11. This CDR3 comprises 16 residues. The germline V gene encodes CDR1 DFQATT and CDR2 SNEGSKA (reference sequence). The CDR3 is CSASGDRGHGINIQYF. DNA of the CDR3: TGCAGTGCTAGTGGCGACAGGGGGCATGGTATAAACATTCAGTACTTC.

V gene TRBV5-1 combines with J gene TRBJ2-3; weak D call: TRBD2 (6 bases). The CDR3 contains 14 residues. Trimming left V 4 bases short and J 5 bases short, with 14 bases between. CDR1 is SGHRS, CDR2 YFSETQ, per germline. The CDR3 bases are TGCGCCAGCAGCCCGGGGGAGGTCGTAGATACGCAGTATTTT. This codes for CASSPGEVVDTQYF.

The chain combines TRBV19 with TRBJ2-4; 10 bases are a match to TRBD1. Trimming at V came to 5 bases and at J to 5 bases, leaving 6 bases not matched to a gene. The germline V gene has CDR1 LNHDA and CDR2 SQIVND (reference sequence). The CDR3 spans 15 residues. CDR3 sequence: CASSFLGTGENIQYF. Here the CDR3 DNA reads TGTGCCAGTAGTTTCCTCGGGACAGGGGAAAACATTCAGTACTTC.

The chain combines TRBV19 with TRBJ1-6, with unresolved D. Germline-derived CDR1 and CDR2 are LNHDA and SQIVND (reference sequence). This CDR3 has 15 amino acids. V lost 1 base and J 9 bases, leaving 13 bases between the germline ends. Here the CDR3 reads CASSIGSVLGSPLHF. CDR3 coding DNA: TGTGCCAGTAGTATAGGTTCGGTACTTGGTTCACCCCTCCACTTT.

The chain combines TRBV18 with TRBJ1-5; the match to TRBD1 covers 12 bases. CDR1 and CDR2 (germline): KGHSH, LQKENI. V was pared by 4 bases and J by 5 bases, with 3 bases of the junction left unmatched. This CDR3 has 15 residues. The CDR3 DNA reads TGTGCCAGCTCACGGGACAGGGGGCCCGATCAGCCCCAGCATTTT. It specifies CASSRDRGPDQPQHF.

The table lists this clone with a few counts. The CDR3 coding sequence is TGTGCCAGCAGCTTAGGGGGGCCGCAAGAGACCCAGTACTTC. Translating gives CASSLGGPQETQYF. V and J are TRBV11-3 and TRBJ2-5; the D gene is possibly TRBD1 (6 bases). CDR1 is SGHNT and CDR2 is YENEEA in the germline V gene. V lost 1 base, J lost 2 bases, and 8 bases lay in between. The CDR3 length is 14 residues.

The chain couples TRBV2 to TRBJ2-7, with D possibly being TRBD1 (6 bases). V lost 1 base to trimming and J lost 0 bases, with 13 bases between them. The CDR3 is made up of 16 amino acids. Germline-derived CDR1 and CDR2 are SNHLY and FYNNEI. The DNA of the CDR3 is TGTGCCAGCAGTGAAGGAAGTGGACAGAACTCCTACGAGCAGTACTTC. Amino acids: CASSEGSGQNSYEQYF.

The genes are TRBV7-2 and TRBJ2-2, with 9 bases identical to TRBD2. The CDR3 has 16 residues. The J segment lost 5 bases and the V segment lost 1 base, leaving 5 bases of the junction unmatched. Per the germline V gene, CDR1 is SGHTA and CDR2 is FQGNSA. The DNA for the CDR3 is TGTGCCAGCAGCTTAGATGGCGGGAGGGCTACCGGGGAGCTGTTTTTT. This encodes CASSLDGGRATGELFF.

The chain has TRBV28 and TRBJ2-6; 8 bases agree with TRBD2. This CDR3 is 16 amino acids long. V was clipped by 6 bases and J by 2 bases; unmatched bases: 6. In germline, CDR1 is MDHEN, CDR2 SYDVKM. The CDR3: CASRSGGNPGANVLTF. DNA of the CDR3: TGTGCCAGCAGAAGCGGGGGAAACCCTGGGGCCAACGTCCTGACTTTC.

The rearrangement uses TRBV14 and TRBJ1-2; D is unresolved. This CDR3 comprises 13 residues. From germline, CDR1 is SGHDN and CDR2 FVKESK. V shed 1 base and J shed 10 bases, with 13 bases lying between them. The CDR3 loop reads CASSQVRFKDYTF. The DNA for the CDR3 is TGTGCCAGCAGCCAAGTCAGGTTCAAAGACTACACCTTC.

This chain links TRBV28 with TRBJ1-6; TRBD1 is a possible D gene (6 bases). The V gene lost 4 bases and the J gene lost 6 bases, with 19 bases spanning the gap. Germline-derived CDR1 and CDR2 are MDHEN and SYDVKM. This CDR3 is built from 17 residues. CDR3 DNA sequence: TGTGCCAGCAGTTGGCCCCCCGGGGGGGGCGGTAATTCACCCCTCCACTTT. This codes for CASSWPPGGGGNSPLHF. The variable domain in full, completed from reference TRBV28 and TRBJ1-6, reads DVKVTQSSRYLVKRTGEKVFLECVQDMDHENMFWYRQDPGLGLRLIYFSYDVKMKEKGDIPEGYSVSREKKERFSLILESASTNQTSMYLCASSWPPGGGGNSPLHFGNGTRLTVT.

The V and J genes are TRBV29-1 and TRBJ2-7; 10 bases map to TRBD1. The junction had 8 bases not matched to a gene; V was cut back by 1 base and J by 5 bases. This CDR3 region has 15 residues. Germline V gene lookup returns CDR1 SQVTM and CDR2 ANQGSEA. The CDR3 is CSVEGFRDRGHEQYF. CDR3 DNA sequence: TGCAGCGTTGAAGGATTCCGGGACAGGGGCCACGAGCAGTACTTC.

J is TRBJ2-7 and V is TRBV5-6; D not certain. Germline loops: CDR1 SGHDT, CDR2 YYEEEE. V was shortened by 3 bases and J by 6 bases, with 7 bases between the two germline ends. This CDR3 is built from 11 residues. CDR3 amino acids: CASSSSREQYF. In nucleotides, the CDR3 is TGTGCCAGCAGCTCTTCGCGCGAGCAGTACTTC.

J is TRBJ1-1 and V is TRBV5-6; no clear D gene. CDR3 length: 13 amino acids. Germline CDR1 and CDR2: SGHDT and YYEEEE. The V gene lost 3 bases and the J gene lost 7 bases, with 13 bases spanning the gap. The CDR3 region has the DNA TGTGCCAGCAGCTCTACTGGGAGGAATGAAGCTTTCTTT. Translating gives CASSSTGRNEAFF.

The chain employs TRBV27 and TRBJ1-4; 8 bases map to TRBD1. The CDR3 covers 17 residues. CDR1 is MNHEY and CDR2 is SMNVEV in the germline V gene (reference sequence). The ends lost 4 bases at V and 0 bases at J; junction bases unmatched: 7. The CDR3 region has the DNA TGTGCCAGCAGTTCCCGGACAGGGCGTGCAACTAATGAAAAACTGTTTTTT. This sequence encodes CASSSRTGRATNEKLFF.